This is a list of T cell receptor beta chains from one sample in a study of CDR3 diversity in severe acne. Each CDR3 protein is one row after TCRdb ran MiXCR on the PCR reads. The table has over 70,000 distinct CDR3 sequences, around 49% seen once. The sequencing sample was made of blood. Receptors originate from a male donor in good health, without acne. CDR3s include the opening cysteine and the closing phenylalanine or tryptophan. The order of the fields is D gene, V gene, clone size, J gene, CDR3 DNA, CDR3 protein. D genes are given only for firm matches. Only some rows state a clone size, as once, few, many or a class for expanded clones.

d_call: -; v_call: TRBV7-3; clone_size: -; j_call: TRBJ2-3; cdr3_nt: TGTGCCAGCAGCTTAAGACGGTACGATACGCAGTATTTT; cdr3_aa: CASSLRRYDTQYF
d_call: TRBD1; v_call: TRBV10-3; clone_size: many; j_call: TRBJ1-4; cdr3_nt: TGTGCCATCAGTGACTGGCAGGGGGGAGAAAAACTGTTTTTT; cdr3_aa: CAISDWQGGEKLFF
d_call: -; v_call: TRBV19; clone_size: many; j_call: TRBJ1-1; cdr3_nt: TGTGCCACTCAACCTAACAGGGCTGAAGCTTTCTTT; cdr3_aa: CATQPNRAEAFF
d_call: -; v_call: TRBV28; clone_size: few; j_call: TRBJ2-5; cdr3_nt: TGTGCCAGCAGTACTCGGTTGGATGAGACCCAGTACTTC; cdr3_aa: CASSTRLDETQYF
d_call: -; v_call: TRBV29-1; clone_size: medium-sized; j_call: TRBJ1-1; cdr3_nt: TGCAGCGTTGATCCCAGGGGAGGGAACACTGAAGCTTTCTTT; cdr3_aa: CSVDPRGGNTEAFF
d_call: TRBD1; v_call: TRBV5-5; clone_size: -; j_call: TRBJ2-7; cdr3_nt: TGTGCCAGCAGCGGGGGACAGGGGGGCGAGCAGTACTTC; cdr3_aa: CASSGGQGGEQYF
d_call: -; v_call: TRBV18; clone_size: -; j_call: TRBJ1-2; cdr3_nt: TGTGCCAGCTCGCCCTACGACAGAGGGGTTTATGGCTACACCTTC; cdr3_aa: CASSPYDRGVYGYTF
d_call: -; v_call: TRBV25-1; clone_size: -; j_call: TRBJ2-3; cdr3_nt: TGTGCCAGCAGCCAATCTCACGCGGAGGGGCGTGATACGCAGTATTTT; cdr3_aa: CASSQSHAEGRDTQYF
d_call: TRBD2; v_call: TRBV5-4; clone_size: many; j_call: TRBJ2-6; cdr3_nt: TGTGCCAGCAGCTCGCGGGAGGACTTTAGCTCTGGGGCCAACGTCCTGACTTTC; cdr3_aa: CASSSREDFSSGANVLTF
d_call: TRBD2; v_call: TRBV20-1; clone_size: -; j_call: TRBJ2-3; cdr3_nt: TGCAGTTCTGATCTAGCGGGAATCACAGATACGCAGTATTTT; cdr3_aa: CSSDLAGITDTQYF
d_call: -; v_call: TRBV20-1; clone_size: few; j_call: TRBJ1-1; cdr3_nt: TGCAGTGCTAGAGATCCTTGGAACACTGAAGCTTTCTTT; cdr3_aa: CSARDPWNTEAFF
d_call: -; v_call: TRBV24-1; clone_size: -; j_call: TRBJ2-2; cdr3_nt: -; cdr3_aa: CATSDLGLERAVLRAGTGELFF
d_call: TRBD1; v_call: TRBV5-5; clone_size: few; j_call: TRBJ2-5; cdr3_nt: TGTGCCAGCAGCTTGGAGCAGGGGGCGGATCAAGAGACCCAGTACTTC; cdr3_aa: CASSLEQGADQETQYF
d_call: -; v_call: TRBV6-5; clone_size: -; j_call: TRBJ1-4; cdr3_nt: TGTGCCAGCAGTGCAGGGCCGGCGGAAAAACTGTTTTTT; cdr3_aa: CASSAGPAEKLFF
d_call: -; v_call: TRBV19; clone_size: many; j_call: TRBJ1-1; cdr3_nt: TGTGCCAGTAGTATGCCCGGGGTGAACACTGAAGCTTTCTTT; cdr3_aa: CASSMPGVNTEAFF
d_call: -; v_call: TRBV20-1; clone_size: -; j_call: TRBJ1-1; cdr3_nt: TGCAGTGCCAAAGGGACGGTGAACACTGAAGCTTTCTTT; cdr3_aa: CSAKGTVNTEAFF
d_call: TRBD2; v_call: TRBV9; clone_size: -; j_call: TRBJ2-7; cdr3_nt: TGTGCCAGCAGCCCCTTAGCGGGAGGGCCTCCTCTCTACGAGCAGCACTTC; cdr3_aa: CASSPLAGGPPLYEQHF
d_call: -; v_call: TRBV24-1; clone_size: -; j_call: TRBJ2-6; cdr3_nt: TGTGCCACCGGAAGGACGGCAAAGTCTGGGGCCAACGTCCTGACTTTC; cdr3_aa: CATGRTAKSGANVLTF
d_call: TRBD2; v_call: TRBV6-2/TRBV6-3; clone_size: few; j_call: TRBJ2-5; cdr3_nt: TGTGCCAGCATCCCGGGACTAGCGGAGGGGGAGACCCAGTACTTC; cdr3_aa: CASIPGLAEGETQYF
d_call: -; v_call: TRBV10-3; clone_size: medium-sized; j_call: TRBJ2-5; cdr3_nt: TGTGCCATCAGTGAGTCGTATACCCAAGAGACCCAGTACTTC; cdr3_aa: CAISESYTQETQYF
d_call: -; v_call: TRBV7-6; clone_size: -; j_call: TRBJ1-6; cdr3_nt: TGTGCCAGCAGCTCCTCCCCGGGAGGAGCACCCCTCCACTTT; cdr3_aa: CASSSSPGGAPLHF
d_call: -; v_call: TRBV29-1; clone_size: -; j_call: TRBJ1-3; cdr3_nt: TGCAGCGTTACTGGGACGCATGGAAACACCATATATTTT; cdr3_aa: CSVTGTHGNTIYF
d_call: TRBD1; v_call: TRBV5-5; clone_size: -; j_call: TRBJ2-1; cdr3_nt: TGTGCCAGCAACTACAGGGGGGACAGGGCCTACAATGAGCAGTTCTTC; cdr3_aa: CASNYRGDRAYNEQFF
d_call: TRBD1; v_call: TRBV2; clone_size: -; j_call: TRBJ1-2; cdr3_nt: TGTGCCAGCAGTTTGGGACAGTACGGCTACACCTTC; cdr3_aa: CASSLGQYGYTF
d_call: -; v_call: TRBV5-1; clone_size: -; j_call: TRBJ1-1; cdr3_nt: TGCGCCAGCAAGAGCCATTCGGCCGGCACTGAAGCTTTCTTT; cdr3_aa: CASKSHSAGTEAFF
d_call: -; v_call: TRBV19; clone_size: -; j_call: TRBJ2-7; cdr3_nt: TGTGCTAGAGTAGGGGAAGAGCAGTACTTC; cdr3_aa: CARVGEEQYF
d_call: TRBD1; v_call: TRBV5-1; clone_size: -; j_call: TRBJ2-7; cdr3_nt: TGCGCCAGCAGCGCCTCAACAGGGGGCCCAACTAATTTCTACGAGCAGTACTTC; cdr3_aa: CASSASTGGPTNFYEQYF
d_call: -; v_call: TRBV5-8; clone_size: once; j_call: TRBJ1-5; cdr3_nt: TGTGCCAGCAGCTTGGTTGGGGGGGACAATCAGCCCCAGCATTTT; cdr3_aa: CASSLVGGDNQPQHF
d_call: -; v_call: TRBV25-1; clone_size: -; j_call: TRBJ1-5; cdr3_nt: TGTGCCAGCAGTTTAGGACAAGGGTCGGATCAGCCCCAGCATTTT; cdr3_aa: CASSLGQGSDQPQHF
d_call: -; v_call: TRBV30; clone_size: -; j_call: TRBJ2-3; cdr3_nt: TGTGCCTGGACCCGGGGGGCTCGCACAGATACGCAGTATTTT; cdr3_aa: CAWTRGARTDTQYF
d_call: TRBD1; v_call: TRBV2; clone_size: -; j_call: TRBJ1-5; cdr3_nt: TGTGCCAGCAGGGACAGGGGAAGCAATCAGCCCCAGCATTTT; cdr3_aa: CASRDRGSNQPQHF
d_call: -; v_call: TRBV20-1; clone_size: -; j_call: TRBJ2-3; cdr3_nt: TGCAGTGCGGGGGACACACGAATGACGAGACAGCGTGGTACGCAGTATTTT; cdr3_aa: CSAGDTRMTRQRGTQYF
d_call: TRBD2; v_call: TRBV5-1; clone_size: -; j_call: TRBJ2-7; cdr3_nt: TGCGCCAGCAGCTACGGGACTAGCGGCTACGAGCAGTACTTC; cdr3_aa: CASSYGTSGYEQYF
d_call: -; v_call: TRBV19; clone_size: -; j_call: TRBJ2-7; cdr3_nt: TGTGCCAGTAGCTCCACAGGGGCGGGACCCGGGGAGCAGTACTTC; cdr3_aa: CASSSTGAGPGEQYF
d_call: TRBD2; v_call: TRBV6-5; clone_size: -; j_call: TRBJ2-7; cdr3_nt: TGTGCCAGCAGTTCCTTAGGAGCGGGAGGTAGATACGAGCAGTACTTC; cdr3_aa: CASSSLGAGGRYEQYF
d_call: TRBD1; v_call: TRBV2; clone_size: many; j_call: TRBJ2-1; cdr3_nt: TGTGCCAGCAGAGCAGACAGGGGCTCCTACAATGAGCAGTTCTTC; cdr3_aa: CASRADRGSYNEQFF
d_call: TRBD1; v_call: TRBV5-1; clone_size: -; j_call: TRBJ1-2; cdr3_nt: TGCGCCAGCAGCTCGGGACAGGGGGGCTATGGCTACACCTTC; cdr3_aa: CASSSGQGGYGYTF
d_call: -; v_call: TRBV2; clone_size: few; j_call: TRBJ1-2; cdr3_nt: TGTGCCAGCAGTGAAGGTCAGGGACCCTATGGCTACACCTTC; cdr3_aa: CASSEGQGPYGYTF
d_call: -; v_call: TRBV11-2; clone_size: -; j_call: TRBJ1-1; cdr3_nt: TGTGCCACTAAGGAGGGGGGCATGAACACTGAAGCTTTCTTT; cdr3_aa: CATKEGGMNTEAFF
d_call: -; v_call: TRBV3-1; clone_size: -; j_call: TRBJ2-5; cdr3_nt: TGTGCCAGCAGCCACGGAGTGGGGGAATACCAAGAGACCCAGTACTTC; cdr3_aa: CASSHGVGEYQETQYF
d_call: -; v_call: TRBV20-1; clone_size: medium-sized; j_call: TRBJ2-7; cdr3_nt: TGCAGTGCTAGGGCCGGGGGAGCTTTCGAGCAGTACTTC; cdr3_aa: CSARAGGAFEQYF
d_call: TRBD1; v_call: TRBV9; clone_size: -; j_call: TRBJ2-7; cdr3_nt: TGTGCCAGCAGCTCGGGGGACAGGGGCTACGAGCAGTACTTC; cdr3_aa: CASSSGDRGYEQYF